These T cell receptor beta chains were read from a single sample in a study of T-cell memory formation after mild COVID-19. One entry per CDR3 protein results from TCRdb running MiXCR on the 5' RACE reads. The table lists over 250,000 distinct CDR3 sequences, roughly 15% of them singletons. Material for sequencing was PBMCs or a T cell subset sorted from them (not recorded which). The receptors derive from a man between 18 and 29 years old who had mild COVID-19 (a few samples of this study predate the infection). Cell type and time point are not known. The CDR3 runs from the conserved cysteine through the conserved F or W. The D gene is left open where the match is weak. A clone size is listed for some rows: how often the clone was seen (once, few, many), or a class if it is expanded.

d_call: NA; j_call: TRBJ2-5; v_call: TRBV20-1; clone_size: NA; cdr3_aa: CSAMTRGQGETQYF; cdr3_nt: TGCAGTGCTATGACCAGGGGCCAAGGGGAGACCCAGTACTTC
d_call: NA; j_call: TRBJ1-2; v_call: TRBV20-1; clone_size: NA; cdr3_aa: CSARGRGVVNYGYTF; cdr3_nt: TGCAGTGCTAGAGGCCGCGGGGTGGTGAACTATGGCTACACCTTC
d_call: NA; j_call: TRBJ1-4; v_call: TRBV6-6; clone_size: few; cdr3_aa: CASSYSIPGTTNEKLFF; cdr3_nt: TGTGCCAGCAGTTACTCGATTCCCGGGACAACTAATGAAAAACTGTTTTTT
d_call: NA; j_call: TRBJ2-3; v_call: TRBV6-5; clone_size: few; cdr3_aa: CASSYPGADTQYF; cdr3_nt: TGTGCCAGCAGTTACCCGGGAGCCGATACGCAGTATTTT
d_call: NA; j_call: TRBJ2-3; v_call: TRBV7-2; clone_size: NA; cdr3_aa: CASSFSKADTQYF; cdr3_nt: TGTGCCAGCAGCTTTAGCAAGGCAGATACGCAGTATTTT
d_call: TRBD1; j_call: TRBJ1-5; v_call: TRBV4-1; clone_size: NA; cdr3_aa: CASSQRQGGGSNQPQHF; cdr3_nt: TGCGCCAGCAGCCAAAGACAGGGGGGTGGTAGCAATCAGCCCCAGCATTTT
d_call: NA; j_call: TRBJ2-2; v_call: TRBV5-1; clone_size: few; cdr3_aa: CASSLIQTNTGELFF; cdr3_nt: TGCGCCAGCAGCTTGATACAGACGAACACCGGGGAGCTGTTTTTT
d_call: NA; j_call: TRBJ2-3; v_call: TRBV19; clone_size: few; cdr3_aa: CASTFGSAGTDTQYF; cdr3_nt: TGTGCCAGTACCTTCGGCAGCGCAGGCACAGATACGCAGTATTTT
d_call: TRBD1; j_call: TRBJ2-3; v_call: TRBV5-1; clone_size: NA; cdr3_aa: CASSRQGAFADTQYF; cdr3_nt: TGCGCCAGCAGCCGACAGGGGGCTTTCGCAGATACGCAGTATTTT
d_call: NA; j_call: TRBJ2-7; v_call: TRBV3-1; clone_size: many; cdr3_aa: CASSPEIGKGGYYEQYF; cdr3_nt: TGTGCCAGCAGCCCCGAGATCGGAAAGGGGGGGTACTACGAGCAGTACTTC
d_call: TRBD2; j_call: TRBJ2-1; v_call: TRBV23-1; clone_size: few; cdr3_aa: CASHTSGAVDEQFF; cdr3_nt: TGCGCCAGCCATACTAGCGGGGCGGTGGATGAGCAGTTCTTC
d_call: TRBD2; j_call: TRBJ2-1; v_call: TRBV7-9; clone_size: few; cdr3_aa: CASSTPVLAITNEQFF; cdr3_nt: TGTGCCAGCAGCACGCCGGTACTAGCGATAACCAATGAGCAGTTCTTC
d_call: TRBD1; j_call: TRBJ2-2; v_call: TRBV11-3; clone_size: NA; cdr3_aa: CASSGAGTGGSPGELFF; cdr3_nt: TGTGCCAGCAGCGGAGCCGGGACAGGGGGATCACCCGGGGAGCTGTTTTTT